The 18 T cell receptor beta chains reported below all come from one sample, sequenced in a study of CD8 T cells in Susac syndrome. Random hexamers were used to reverse transcribe an amount of about 0.5 to 1 ug RNA. In TCRdb, the immunoSEQ multiplex PCR reads were re-called with MiXCR into one record per CDR3 protein. This sample has about 180,000 distinct CDR3 sequences, with more than 90% found just once. Sample: CD4+ T cells from PBMCs. These receptors were obtained from a human donor with multiple sclerosis.

V gene TRBV7-9 combines with J gene TRBJ1-6, with D possibly TRBD1 on 5 matching bases. This CDR3 is built from 16 residues. Germline V gene lookup returns CDR1 SEHNR and CDR2 FQNEAQ (reference sequence). Trimming stripped 7 bases from V and 5 bases from J, with 18 bases between. CDR3 loop: CASTIFLGRDNSPLHF. DNA for the CDR3: TGTGCCAGCACCATATTCCTAGGCAGGGATAATTCACCCCTCCACTTT.

This clonotype was counted once. The rearrangement links TRBV4-3 to TRBJ2-3, with D perhaps being TRBD1 or TRBD2 (6 bases each). V dropped 0 bases and J dropped 4 bases, with 17 bases sitting between them. CDR1 and CDR2 from the germline V gene are LGHNA and YSLEER. The CDR3 length is 17 residues. The CDR3: CASSQDGGHGGPDTQYF. The CDR3, as DNA: TGCGCCAGCAGCCAAGATGGGGGGCACGGAGGCCCAGATACGCAGTATTTT.

This sequence joins TRBV6-5 and TRBJ2-7; 10 nucleotides match TRBD2. This CDR3 has 13 residues. The germline gives CDR1 MNHEY, CDR2 SVGAGI. J gave up 3 bases and V 9 bases, and 5 bases lay outside the gene matches. CDR3 loop: CASPAGGLYEQYF. The CDR3 DNA reads TGTGCCAGTCCAGCGGGGGGGCTCTACGAGCAGTACTTC.

This rearrangement joins TRBV5-4 to TRBJ2-3, with a weak D call TRBD1 (5 bases). Per the germline V gene, CDR1 is SGHNT and CDR2 is YYREEE (reference sequence). The CDR3 consists of 15 residues. V was cut by 7 bases and J by 4 bases, with 19 bases left in between. CDR3 in DNA: TGTGCCAGCCGATCTTCCAGGGTCGGGCCAGATACGCAGTATTTT. As protein: CASRSSRVGPDTQYF.

This chain connects TRBV7-6 to TRBJ2-1; D remains unclear. This CDR3 is built from 16 residues. CDR1 and CDR2 from the germline V gene are SGHVS and FNYEAQ. V gave up 1 base and J gave up 4 bases, with 14 bases separating them. The CDR3 DNA reads TGTGCCAGCAGCTTAGAAGTTTTCGGGTCTTACAATGAGCAGTTCTTC. As protein: CASSLEVFGSYNEQFF.

The V call is TRBV4-3, the J call TRBJ2-3, with 7 bases matching TRBD2. The CDR3 runs to 15 residues. V trimming: 0 bases; J trimming: 4 bases; junction bases outside the gene matches: 4. CDR1 LGHNA and CDR2 YSLEER come from the germline V gene. The CDR3 bases are TGCGCCAGCAGCCAAGAGGCGGCGGGGGCAGATACGCAGTATTTT. It translates to CASSQEAAGADTQYF.

The chain recombines TRBV5-1 with TRBJ1-1, with unresolved D. The V end was cut by 0 bases, the J end by 0 bases, with 18 bases between. Germline V gene lookup returns CDR1 SGHRS and CDR2 YFSETQ. This CDR3 spans 18 amino acids. The CDR3 here is CASSLEGNVNLMNTEAFF. CDR3 DNA: TGCGCCAGCAGCTTGGAAGGGAACGTGAACCTCATGAACACTGAAGCTTTCTTT.

This clonotype occurred a few times. V is TRBV27 and J is TRBJ2-7; the D is unclear. The CDR3 consists of 12 residues. Germline CDR1 reads MNHEY; CDR2 reads SMNVEV (reference sequence). The V gene lost 3 bases and the J gene lost 6 bases, with 9 bases spanning the gap. As DNA, the CDR3 is TGTGCCAGCAGTTTTCGAGGATCCGAGCAGTACTTC. Translation: CASSFRGSEQYF.

The V and J genes are TRBV5-4 and TRBJ2-5, with D possibly called TRBD1 or TRBD2 (5 bases each). The CDR3 covers 14 residues. Trimming removed 0 bases from V and 5 bases from J, with 11 bases in between. Looked up from germline, CDR1 is SGHNT and CDR2 is YYREEE (reference sequence). Here the CDR3 reads CASSLGGTGETQYF. The CDR3 nucleotides read TGTGCCAGCAGCTTGGGAGGGACGGGGGAGACCCAGTACTTC.

The chain couples TRBV20-1 to TRBJ1-1, with D possibly TRBD1 on 6 matching bases. Germline V gene lookup returns CDR1 DFQATT and CDR2 SNEGSKA (reference sequence). The germline V and J ends were trimmed by 6 bases and 7 bases, with 9 bases remaining between them. The CDR3 consists of 10 residues. The CDR3 loop reads CSALDSEAFF. The CDR3 nucleotides read TGCAGTGCACTGGACAGTGAAGCTTTCTTT.

The chain uses TRBV12-3 or TRBV12-4 and TRBJ1-5, with 7 nucleotides matching TRBD1. This CDR3 has 15 amino acids. Trimming removed 0 bases from V and 4 bases from J; junction bases left unmatched: 3. For the CDR3, the DNA is TGTGCCAGCAGTTTAGCGGGACAGATAAATCAGCCCCAGCATTTT. It translates to CASSLAGQINQPQHF.

The J gene is TRBJ2-7, the V gene TRBV20-1; no clear D. Trimming took off 4 bases at V and 4 bases at J, with 5 bases between the two ends. The CDR3 runs 10 residues. Germline V gene lookup returns CDR1 DFQATT and CDR2 SNEGSKA (reference sequence). CDR3 amino acids: CSAISYEQYF. CDR3 DNA sequence: TGCAGTGCTATCTCGTACGAGCAGTACTTC.

The chain uses TRBV19 and TRBJ1-5; D unresolved. Per germline, CDR1 LNHDA and CDR2 SQIVND (reference sequence). This CDR3 contains 15 residues. Trimming shortened V by 1 base and J by 3 bases, and 10 bases separated the two germline ends. The CDR3, as DNA: TGTGCCAGTAGTATAGGGACGGCCTACAATCAGCCCCAGCATTTT. Its translation is CASSIGTAYNQPQHF.

J is TRBJ2-1 and V is TRBV29-1, with 14 bases fitting TRBD2. In germline, CDR1 is SQVTM, CDR2 ANQGSEA. Unmatched junction bases numbered 18, after V lost 6 bases and J lost 14 bases. This CDR3 spans 16 amino acids. The DNA of the CDR3 is TGCAGCGTCTCCCCCGGGGGACTAGCGGGGGAAGTTCAGGAGTTCTTC. Encoded protein: CSVSPGGLAGEVQEFF.

This rearrangement joins TRBV15 to TRBJ2-3; D is unclear. The CDR3 is made up of 14 amino acids. V gave up 1 base and J gave up 1 base, with 6 bases separating them. Per germline, CDR1 LNHNV and CDR2 YYDKDF (reference sequence). The CDR3 protein is CATSRGKGTDTQYF. The DNA of the CDR3 is TGTGCCACCAGCAGAGGAAAGGGCACAGATACGCAGTATTTT.

The CDR3: CATSRVSGTGGFNEQFF. The CDR3 DNA is TGTGCCACCAGCAGAGTCAGCGGGACAGGGGGGTTCAATGAGCAGTTCTTC. V usage is TRBV15 and J usage is TRBJ2-1; TRBD1 aligns across 11 bases. Germline CDR1 is LNHNV and CDR2 is YYDKDF (reference sequence). The junction had 8 bases not matched to a gene; V was cut back by 1 base and J by 6 bases. The CDR3 extends over 17 amino acids.

The J gene is TRBJ2-3, the V gene TRBV24-1; D uncertain. The ends were cut back, 4 bases at V and 3 bases at J, with 7 bases in the middle. CDR1 is KGHDR, CDR2 SFDVKD, per germline. The CDR3 contains 13 residues. The CDR3 sequence is CATSDLYTDTQYF. For the CDR3, the DNA is TGTGCCACCAGTGACCTTTATACAGATACGCAGTATTTT.

As DNA, the CDR3 is TGCATGACAGACAGGCAGATCAACACTGAAGCTTTCTTT. Residues: CMTDRQINTEAFF. This chain uses TRBV20-1 with TRBJ1-1; TRBD1 is a possible D gene (6 bases). The CDR3 covers 13 residues. Germline V gene sequence: CDR1 DFQATT, CDR2 SNEGSKA (reference sequence).